A selection of T cell receptor beta chains follows, all from one sample in a study of OX40 agonist ivuxolimab in advanced cancers. Profiled with immunoSEQ multiplex PCR; TCRdb holds only in-frame clones, not every one. The sample holds about 33,000 clones; approximately 89% are singletons and the top ten take under 1%. The sequenced sample was CD4+ or CD8+ T cells sorted from blood, obtained in a trial of the OX40 agonist ivuxolimab. The receptors here all came from an adult with an advanced solid tumor such as melanoma, head and neck, liver or kidney cancer. Both conserved end residues are part of each CDR3. D genes are given only for firm matches. Where a row states a size, it is once, few, many or the class of an expanded clone; other rows omit it.

TRBJ2-2 NA TRBV5-1 NA CASSPTAGLEGTGELFF TGCGCCAGCAGCCCGACAGCAGGCTTGGAGGGCACCGGGGAGCTGTTTTTT
TRBJ2-2 NA TRBV5-1 TRBD2 CASSQGLAGARGTGELFF TGCGCCAGCAGCCAGGGACTAGCGGGGGCGCGGGGCACCGGGGAGCTGTTTTTT
TRBJ2-5 NA TRBV19 NA CASSTADRGKTQYF TGTGCCAGTAGTACGGCAGATAGGGGGAAGACCCAGTACTTC
TRBJ2-5 once TRBV5-1 NA CASSRDFGPQETQYF TGCGCCAGCAGCCGTGACTTTGGCCCCCAAGAGACCCAGTACTTC
TRBJ2-7 NA TRBV28 NA CASSPGNTYEQYF TGTGCCAGCAGCCCCGGGAACACCTACGAGCAGTACTTC
TRBJ2-1 NA TRBV12-5 TRBD1 CASGLVTGGLGGETTYNEQFF TGTGCTAGTGGTTTGGTTACAGGGGGCCTTGGCGGGGAGACAACCTACAATGAGCAGTTCTTC
TRBJ2-3 NA TRBV14 TRBD1 CASSHRTGARDTQYF TGTGCCAGCAGCCACAGAACAGGGGCCAGGGATACGCAGTATTTT
TRBJ2-7 NA TRBV6-5 NA CASSLQGFKYF TGTGCCAGCAGCCTACAGGGTTTCAAGTACTTC
TRBJ2-1 once TRBV7-3 TRBD2 CASSFKRGKYNEQFF TGTGCCAGCAGCTTTAAGCGGGGAAAATACAATGAGCAGTTCTTC
TRBJ2-2 NA TRBV7-3 NA CASSPQGGGRWLFF TGTGCCAGCAGCCCCCAGGGCGGGGGCCGGTGGCTGTTTTTT
TRBJ2-1 NA TRBV29-1 TRBD2 CSVEGRGGLNEQFF TGCAGCGTTGAAGGGCGGGGGGGCCTGAATGAGCAGTTCTTC
TRBJ1-5 few TRBV28 NA CASTSAGGTSNQPQHF TGTGCCAGCACTTCAGCGGGGGGGACAAGCAATCAGCCCCAGCATTTT
TRBJ1-2 NA TRBV6-4 NA CASSGQPNYGYTF TGTGCCAGCAGTGGACAGCCAAACTATGGCTACACCTTC
TRBJ1-2 NA TRBV5-1 TRBD1 CASSLERQGAPYGYTF TGCGCCAGCAGCTTGGAAAGACAGGGGGCGCCCTATGGCTACACCTTC
TRBJ2-2 NA TRBV30 TRBD2 CAWSSFSGRASGELFF TGTGCCTGGAGTTCGTTTAGCGGGAGGGCCTCCGGGGAGCTGTTTTTT
TRBJ1-2 NA TRBV4-2 NA CASSQSIPRDGYGYTF TGTGCCAGCAGCCAATCGATCCCGAGGGACGGGTATGGCTACACCTTC
TRBJ2-3 NA TRBV27 NA CASSFRVLSTDTQYF TGTGCCAGCAGTTTTAGGGTTTTGTCCACAGATACGCAGTATTTT
TRBJ2-2 NA TRBV6-1 TRBD1 CASTGDRRTGELFF TGTGCCAGCACGGGGGACAGGCGCACCGGGGAGCTGTTTTTT
TRBJ2-5 NA TRBV19 TRBD1 CASSLGTGSGETQYF TGTGCCAGTAGTCTCGGGACAGGGTCCGGAGAGACCCAGTACTTC
TRBJ2-5 NA TRBV9 NA CASSGGNNLLQETQYF TGTGCCAGCAGCGGGGGTAACAACCTACTCCAAGAGACCCAGTACTTC
TRBJ2-1 NA TRBV5-5 NA CASSSYDSPNNNEQFF TGTGCCAGCAGCTCATATGACTCGCCGAATAACAATGAGCAGTTCTTC
TRBJ1-4 NA TRBV4-3 TRBD1 CASSPRQGKGEKLFF TGCGCCAGCAGCCCCCGACAGGGGAAGGGAGAAAAACTGTTTTTT
TRBJ2-3 NA TRBV29-1 NA CSGTGDSNTQYF TGCAGCGGGACGGGGGACTCCAATACGCAGTATTTT
TRBJ1-1 NA TRBV19 TRBD1 CASTKSTGGANTEAFF TGTGCCAGTACCAAATCGACAGGGGGCGCGAACACTGAAGCTTTCTTT
TRBJ2-3 NA TRBV5-1 TRBD2 CASSPRTAGGFWTDTQYF TGCGCCAGCAGCCCCCGGACAGCGGGGGGGTTCTGGACAGATACGCAGTATTTT
TRBJ2-3 NA TRBV30 TRBD2 CAWTGTSGVFTDTQYF TGTGCCTGGACCGGGACTAGCGGGGTTTTCACAGATACGCAGTATTTT
TRBJ1-5 NA TRBV4-1 NA CASSQGRAWGNQPQHF TGCGCCAGCAGCCAAGGCCGGGCCTGGGGCAATCAGCCCCAGCATTTT
TRBJ2-1 NA TRBV5-1 TRBD2 CASRPGGAGNEQFF TGCGCCAGCAGACCCGGGGGGGCTGGAAATGAGCAGTTCTTC
TRBJ1-4 NA TRBV29-1 TRBD1 CSVGDRERGTTNEKLFF TGCAGCGTTGGCGACAGGGAGAGAGGGACAACTAATGAAAAACTGTTTTTT